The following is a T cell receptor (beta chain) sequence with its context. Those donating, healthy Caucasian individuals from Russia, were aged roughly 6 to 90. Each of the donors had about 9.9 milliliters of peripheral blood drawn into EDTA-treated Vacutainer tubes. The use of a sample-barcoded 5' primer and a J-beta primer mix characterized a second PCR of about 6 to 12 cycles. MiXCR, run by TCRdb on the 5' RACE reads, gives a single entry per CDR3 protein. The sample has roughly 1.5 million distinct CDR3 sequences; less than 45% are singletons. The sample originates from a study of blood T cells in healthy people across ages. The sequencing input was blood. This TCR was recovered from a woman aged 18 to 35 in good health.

The CDR3 spells CASRTTRAKAPLHF. The DNA for the CDR3 is TGTGCCAGCAGGACAACTAGGGCGAAGGCACCCCTCCACTTT. This chain joins TRBV12-3 or TRBV12-4 and TRBJ1-6; D gene unclear. There are 14 residues in the CDR3. With 6 bases removed from V and 11 bases from J, the gap between germline ends came to 17 bases.